A selection of T cell receptor beta chains follows, all from one sample in a study of vaccination and CD4 T cells after COVID-19. TCRdb re-analysed the PCR reads in MiXCR, keeping a single row per CDR3 protein. Of roughly 19,000 distinct CDR3 sequences listed, 48% are singletons. These receptors are not linked to any known antigen. The sequenced sample was CD4+ T cells from blood, cultured in vitro, obtained after SARS-CoV-2 vaccination. These receptors were taken from a human donor who had recovered from COVID-19. Both conserved end residues are part of each CDR3. The order of the fields is D gene, J gene, V gene, clone size, CDR3 DNA, CDR3 protein. The D gene is left open where the match is weak. Some rows mark clone size as missing; the rest say once, few, many or name a class of expanded clone.

d_call: TRBD1; j_call: TRBJ1-6; v_call: TRBV6-5; clone_size: once; cdr3_nt: TGTGCCAGCAGTTACCTGGGACAGGGCGGTTCACCCCTCCACTTT; cdr3_aa: CASSYLGQGGSPLHF
d_call: .; j_call: TRBJ2-3; v_call: TRBV2; clone_size: .; cdr3_nt: TGTGCCAGCCGGATTAGCGGAAATACGCAGTATTTT; cdr3_aa: CASRISGNTQYF
d_call: TRBD2; j_call: TRBJ2-5; v_call: TRBV7-9; clone_size: .; cdr3_nt: TGTGCCAGCAGCTCCCCGGGACTAGTCGAGACCCAGTACTTC; cdr3_aa: CASSSPGLVETQYF
d_call: TRBD1; j_call: TRBJ1-4; v_call: TRBV12-3/TRBV12-4; clone_size: .; cdr3_nt: TGTGCCAGCAGTACCAGGGGGAGACTGTTTTTT; cdr3_aa: CASSTRGRLFF
d_call: .; j_call: TRBJ2-5; v_call: TRBV12-3/TRBV12-4; clone_size: few; cdr3_nt: TGTGCCAGCAAGGGGGGGACGGGGAAATTACAAGAGACCCAGTACTTC; cdr3_aa: CASKGGTGKLQETQYF
d_call: .; j_call: TRBJ2-7; v_call: TRBV19; clone_size: .; cdr3_nt: TGTGCCAGTAGCAAATCGGCCCTCTACGAGCAGTACTTC; cdr3_aa: CASSKSALYEQYF
d_call: TRBD1; j_call: TRBJ1-6; v_call: TRBV11-2; clone_size: .; cdr3_nt: TGTGCCAGCAGCCTAGGGACAGCGGGACGTAATTCACCCCTCCACTTT; cdr3_aa: CASSLGTAGRNSPLHF
d_call: TRBD1; j_call: TRBJ1-1; v_call: TRBV15; clone_size: .; cdr3_nt: TGTGCCACCAGCAGGAACCGACAGGGTGCAGCTTTCTTT; cdr3_aa: CATSRNRQGAAFF
d_call: TRBD1; j_call: TRBJ2-2; v_call: TRBV19; clone_size: .; cdr3_nt: TGTGCCAGTAGTATTGGTACAGGGGTCGGGGAGCTGTTTTTT; cdr3_aa: CASSIGTGVGELFF
d_call: TRBD1; j_call: TRBJ1-1; v_call: TRBV12-5; clone_size: .; cdr3_nt: TGTGCTAGTGGTTTGCGGGGCAGGGGGGGCACTGAAGCTTTCTTT; cdr3_aa: CASGLRGRGGTEAFF
d_call: TRBD1; j_call: TRBJ1-1; v_call: TRBV6-1; clone_size: few; cdr3_nt: TGTGCCAGCGCCATTAGCCTGAACAGGGGGCGACTCTCAGCAGCTTTCTTT; cdr3_aa: CASAISLNRGRLSAAFF
d_call: TRBD1; j_call: TRBJ1-5; v_call: TRBV28; clone_size: few; cdr3_nt: TGTGCCAGCAGTTTATATACAGGGGGCAATCAGCCCCAGCATTTT; cdr3_aa: CASSLYTGGNQPQHF
d_call: .; j_call: TRBJ1-5; v_call: TRBV2; clone_size: .; cdr3_nt: TGTGCCAGCAGTGTCAGGGCTCAGCCCCAGCATTTT; cdr3_aa: CASSVRAQPQHF
d_call: .; j_call: TRBJ1-6; v_call: TRBV6-5; clone_size: .; cdr3_nt: TGTGCCAGCAGTTATAGACAGGCTAATTCACCCCTCCACTTT; cdr3_aa: CASSYRQANSPLHF
d_call: TRBD2; j_call: TRBJ2-7; v_call: TRBV6-1; clone_size: .; cdr3_nt: TGTGCCAGCAGCCCCATAGCGGGAAACCCAACCCACGAGCAGTACTTC; cdr3_aa: CASSPIAGNPTHEQYF
d_call: .; j_call: TRBJ2-7; v_call: TRBV20-1; clone_size: .; cdr3_nt: TGCAGTGCTAGTGGTCGACAGAAATTGTACGAGCAGTACTTC; cdr3_aa: CSASGRQKLYEQYF
d_call: .; j_call: TRBJ1-5; v_call: TRBV20-1; clone_size: few; cdr3_nt: TGCAGTGCTAGGGTGGGGGCTGGTCAGCCCCAGCATTTT; cdr3_aa: CSARVGAGQPQHF
d_call: TRBD1; j_call: TRBJ1-5; v_call: TRBV6-2/TRBV6-3; clone_size: few; cdr3_nt: TGTGCCAGCAGGATCGGGACAGTCAATCAGCCCCAGCATTTT; cdr3_aa: CASRIGTVNQPQHF
d_call: .; j_call: TRBJ1-1; v_call: TRBV7-2; clone_size: few; cdr3_nt: TGTGCCAGCAGCCCACAAGGGACGGTTCGGACTGAAGCTTTCTTT; cdr3_aa: CASSPQGTVRTEAFF
d_call: TRBD1; j_call: TRBJ1-1; v_call: TRBV5-1; clone_size: .; cdr3_nt: TGCGCCAGCAGCCCCGGACAGGGAGGCACTGAAGCTTTCTTT; cdr3_aa: CASSPGQGGTEAFF
d_call: .; j_call: TRBJ1-4; v_call: TRBV6-5; clone_size: .; cdr3_nt: TGTGCCAGCAGTTTGAATGAAAAACTGTTTTTT; cdr3_aa: CASSLNEKLFF
d_call: .; j_call: TRBJ2-3; v_call: TRBV19; clone_size: few; cdr3_nt: TGTGCCAGTATGGGACCCAGGAGCACAGATACGCAGTATTTT; cdr3_aa: CASMGPRSTDTQYF
d_call: .; j_call: TRBJ1-3; v_call: TRBV23-1; clone_size: .; cdr3_nt: TGCGCCAGCAGTCAATCGTCCAGGGCCGGAAACACCATATATTTT; cdr3_aa: CASSQSSRAGNTIYF
d_call: .; j_call: TRBJ1-6; v_call: TRBV7-9; clone_size: medium-sized; cdr3_nt: TGTGCCAGCAGCCTTGGGGCGTATTCACCCCTCCACTTT; cdr3_aa: CASSLGAYSPLHF
d_call: .; j_call: TRBJ2-2; v_call: TRBV7-2; clone_size: few; cdr3_nt: TGTGCCAGCAGGCCCGACGGGAACACCGGGGAGCTGTTTTTT; cdr3_aa: CASRPDGNTGELFF
d_call: .; j_call: TRBJ1-1; v_call: TRBV19; clone_size: .; cdr3_nt: TGTGCCAGTAGGCCCTCAACAGGCCTCGGGGAAGCTTTCTTT; cdr3_aa: CASRPSTGLGEAFF
d_call: TRBD2; j_call: TRBJ2-5; v_call: TRBV20-1; clone_size: .; cdr3_nt: TGCAGTGCGGACGGACTAGCGGAAGAAGAGACCCAGTACTTC; cdr3_aa: CSADGLAEEETQYF
d_call: TRBD1; j_call: TRBJ1-2; v_call: TRBV6-5; clone_size: .; cdr3_nt: TGTGCCAGCAGTTCCGGGACAGTCTATGGCTACACCTTC; cdr3_aa: CASSSGTVYGYTF
d_call: TRBD2; j_call: TRBJ2-1; v_call: TRBV7-3; clone_size: .; cdr3_nt: TGTGCCAGCAGCTTACAAGCGGGGGTGTTAAATGAGCAGTTCTTC; cdr3_aa: CASSLQAGVLNEQFF
d_call: .; j_call: TRBJ1-3; v_call: TRBV20-1; clone_size: .; cdr3_nt: TGCAGTGCTAGAGATCTCCGGGTCGGGGGGTCTGGAAACACCATATATTTT; cdr3_aa: CSARDLRVGGSGNTIYF
d_call: .; j_call: TRBJ1-1; v_call: TRBV20-1; clone_size: few; cdr3_nt: TGCAGTGCTAGACAGGCCCCAGTGAACACTGAAGCTTTCTTT; cdr3_aa: CSARQAPVNTEAFF
d_call: .; j_call: TRBJ1-2; v_call: TRBV24-1; clone_size: few; cdr3_nt: TGTGCCACCAGTCGGCAGGGGCGGTGGTACTATGGCTACACCTTC; cdr3_aa: CATSRQGRWYYGYTF
d_call: .; j_call: TRBJ2-7; v_call: TRBV5-4; clone_size: .; cdr3_nt: TGTGCCAGCAGCTTGGTGCAGGGCCACGAGCAGTACTTC; cdr3_aa: CASSLVQGHEQYF
d_call: TRBD2; j_call: TRBJ2-7; v_call: TRBV7-8; clone_size: .; cdr3_nt: TGTGCCAGCAGCTGGACTAGCGGGAGGCCATCCTACGAGCAGTACTTC; cdr3_aa: CASSWTSGRPSYEQYF
d_call: .; j_call: TRBJ2-3; v_call: TRBV9; clone_size: once; cdr3_nt: TGTGCCAGCAGCGTAGATGCTGATACGCAGTATTTT; cdr3_aa: CASSVDADTQYF
d_call: TRBD2; j_call: TRBJ2-3; v_call: TRBV7-9; clone_size: .; cdr3_nt: TGTGCCAGCAGCCAGATAGCGGGAGCGGTAGATACGCAGTATTTT; cdr3_aa: CASSQIAGAVDTQYF